Shown below are 14 T cell receptor beta chains from a single sample sequenced in a study of blood T cell repertoires in COVID-19. Profiled with immunoSEQ multiplex PCR; TCRdb holds only in-frame clones, not every one. The sample has about 49,000 clones, 87% seen once. The sequencing input was peripheral blood. Source of these receptors: a woman older than 75 with COVID-19, enrolled during active disease.

This chain links TRBV13 with TRBJ1-3, with a weak D call TRBD1 (5 bases). The V end was cut by 5 bases, the J end by 1 base, with 12 bases between. The CDR3 has 15 amino acids. Germline V CDR1 and CDR2: PRHDT, FYEKMQ (reference sequence). Written as DNA, the CDR3 is TGTGCCAGCAGCATCGCCCGGGGGTCTGGAAACACCATATATTTT. Its translation is CASSIARGSGNTIYF.

J is TRBJ1-4 and V is TRBV30; 8 nucleotides line up with TRBD1. With 1 base clipped from V and 6 bases from J, the junction kept 13 bases outside the gene matches. The V gene's germline CDR1 is GTSNPN and CDR2 SVGIG (reference sequence). The CDR3 sequence is 17 residues long. The CDR3 reads CAWSGGRTQGVDEKLFF. As DNA, the CDR3 is TGTGCCTGGAGTGGGGGGCGCACACAGGGGGTTGATGAAAAACTGTTTTTT.

The gene calls are TRBV19 and TRBJ1-1; 7 bases align to TRBD1. The V segment lost 5 bases and the J segment 0 bases; nucleotides outside the gene matches: 9. Germline V CDR1 and CDR2: LNHDA, SQIVND (reference sequence). CDR3 length: 16 amino acids. The CDR3 nucleotides are TGTGCCAGTAGTGGGACCCTGACAGGGCTGAACACTGAAGCTTTCTTT. Amino acid sequence: CASSGTLTGLNTEAFF.

The rearrangement joins TRBV5-1 to TRBJ2-1; a possible D gene is TRBD1 (6 bases). This CDR3 spans 16 amino acids. The germline gives CDR1 SGHRS, CDR2 YFSETQ. Trimming shortened V by 1 base and J by 6 bases, and 17 bases separated the two germline ends. The CDR3 nucleotides are TGCGCCAGCAGCTTGTTAGCCAGGACAGCGAGCAATGAGCAGTTCTTC. This gives the protein CASSLLARTASNEQFF.

This clone appeared a few times. This chain connects TRBV11-2 to TRBJ1-4, with D tentatively TRBD1 (5 bases). Germline values: CDR1 SGHAT, CDR2 FQNNGV. The CDR3 totals 14 residues. V lost 5 bases and J 6 bases, leaving 13 bases between the germline ends. The CDR3 loop reads CASSPGGVDEKLFF. In nucleotides, the CDR3 is TGTGCCAGCAGCCCCGGGGGGGTGGATGAAAAACTGTTTTTT.

The chain is built from TRBV19 and TRBJ1-3; D gene unclear. Germline CDR1 and CDR2: LNHDA and SQIVND (reference sequence). This CDR3 spans 14 amino acids. Trimming took off 7 bases at V and 6 bases at J, with 16 bases between the two ends. CDR3 sequence (DNA): TGTGCCAGTAAGGATCGCGGGAGAGTAAACACCATATATTTT. Protein sequence: CASKDRGRVNTIYF.

This sequence joins TRBV7-2 and TRBJ2-1, with 10 bases fitting TRBD2. This CDR3 is 15 amino acids long. In germline, CDR1 is SGHTA, CDR2 FQGNSA. V was pared by 4 bases and J by 4 bases, with 4 bases of the junction left unmatched. CDR3 residues: CASSSSGGNYNEQFF. In nucleotides, the CDR3 is TGTGCCAGCAGCTCTAGCGGGGGAAATTACAATGAGCAGTTCTTC.

This rearrangement joins TRBV27 to TRBJ2-7, with a weak D call TRBD1 (5 bases). Germline lookup yields CDR1 MNHEY and CDR2 SMNVEV (reference sequence). V shed 4 bases and J shed 0 bases, with 22 bases lying between them. CDR3 size: 18 residues. CDR3 nucleotides: TGTGCCAGCAGTTCGCGATCGCGAGTTTTGACAGACTCCTACGAGCAGTACTTC. It specifies CASSSRSRVLTDSYEQYF.

CDR3 bases: TGTGCCAGCAGCTTACGCGGTGATTATAATTCACCCCTCCACTTT. Translating it yields CASSLRGDYNSPLHF. The chain has TRBV7-9 and TRBJ1-6; no clear D gene. Germline loops: CDR1 SEHNR, CDR2 FQNEAQ (reference sequence). Trimming took off 2 bases at V and 4 bases at J, with 9 bases between the two ends. The CDR3 loop spans 15 amino acids.

This clone occurred once. This sequence joins TRBV5-1 and TRBJ2-1; TRBD1 aligns across 8 bases. CDR3 size: 15 residues. The germline V gene has CDR1 SGHRS and CDR2 YFSETQ. Trimming removed 3 bases from V and 1 base from J; junction bases left unmatched: 3. The DNA of the CDR3 is TGCGCCAGCAGCTCAGGACAGGGATCCTACAATGAGCAGTTCTTC. This encodes CASSSGQGSYNEQFF.

The V gene is TRBV18, the J gene TRBJ2-2; D call uncertain. The V gene lost 3 bases and the J gene lost 5 bases, with 4 bases spanning the gap. The CDR3 extends over 12 amino acids. Germline loops: CDR1 KGHSH, CDR2 LQKENI. Written as DNA, the CDR3 is TGTGCCAGCTCACCGTTAACCGGGGAGCTGTTTTTT. This codes for CASSPLTGELFF.

The V call is TRBV12-3 or TRBV12-4, the J call TRBJ2-3; the match to TRBD1 covers 8 bases. There are 13 residues in the CDR3. With 6 bases clipped from V and 6 bases from J, the junction kept 5 bases outside the gene matches. CDR3 in amino acids: CASRQGARDTQYF. The CDR3 DNA follows: TGTGCCAGCAGGCAGGGGGCAAGGGATACGCAGTATTTT.

The V call is TRBV7-8, the J call TRBJ2-1; TRBD1 aligns across 10 bases. Germline CDR1 is SGHVS and CDR2 is FQNEAQ. This CDR3 spans 16 amino acids. V was pared by 0 bases and J by 7 bases, with 6 bases of the junction left unmatched. DNA of the CDR3: TGTGCCAGCAGCTTAGCCCGGGACAGGGGCAGAAATGAGCAGTTCTTC. This sequence encodes CASSLARDRGRNEQFF.

This sequence joins TRBV12-3 or TRBV12-4 and TRBJ2-1; perhaps TRBD1 as D (5 bases). This CDR3 spans 12 amino acids. V lost 6 bases, J lost 5 bases, and 8 bases lay in between. The CDR3 DNA follows: TGTGCCAGCAGACCGACAGACAATGAGCAGTTCTTC. Its protein is CASRPTDNEQFF.